The rows below give T cell receptor beta chains drawn from one sample of a study of PD-1 blockade in classical Hodgkin lymphoma. The repertoire was sequenced with immunoSEQ multiplex PCR; TCRdb's copy has only in-frame clones and lacks some. The profile shows tens of thousands of clones, 81% of them singletons. The sample here was peripheral blood mononuclear cells (PBMCs), taken before the fourth cycle of nivolumab. All receptors come from a human donor with classical Hodgkin lymphoma. Each CDR3 is given without its conserved first and last residue. The listing skips clone size in some rows; elsewhere it reads once, few, many or a size class.

V: TRBV7-2
size: once
J: TRBJ2-7
CDR3: ASSLLFPIRQGLWEQY

V: TRBV5-1
size: .
J: TRBJ1-1
CDR3: ASSTESGGAGTEAF

V: TRBV6-5
size: .
J: TRBJ1-2
CDR3: ATTRGYYGYT

V: TRBV5-6
size: .
J: TRBJ1-3
CDR3: ASSLQGARNTIY

V: TRBV5-6
size: .
J: TRBJ2-7
CDR3: ASSLREEQY

V: TRBV5-1
size: .
J: TRBJ2-2
CDR3: ASSFLSPGELF

V: TRBV5-5
size: once
J: TRBJ1-4
CDR3: ASSFQGAWEKLF

V: TRBV7-3
size: .
J: TRBJ2-1
CDR3: ASSLVAGGRNEQF

V: TRBV5-1
size: .
J: TRBJ2-2
CDR3: ASSLAGLEELF

V: TRBV2
size: few
J: TRBJ1-5
CDR3: ASSDGAGSNQPQH

V: TRBV19
size: few
J: TRBJ1-1
CDR3: ASNLGLNTEAF

V: TRBV28
size: .
J: TRBJ1-5
CDR3: ASSPAQGGVQPQH

V: TRBV4-1
size: .
J: TRBJ2-1
CDR3: ASSQVDLVSYNEQF

V: TRBV9
size: .
J: TRBJ1-3
CDR3: ASSVGRSSGNTIY

V: TRBV5-4
size: .
J: TRBJ1-1
CDR3: ASSLTGLTEAF

V: TRBV11-2
size: .
J: TRBJ2-7
CDR3: ASSLGWTARPKY

V: TRBV4-1
size: .
J: TRBJ2-7
CDR3: ASSQKASGGEQY

V: TRBV5-1
size: .
J: TRBJ2-1
CDR3: ASSLYPDPPAIEQF

V: TRBV30
size: .
J: TRBJ2-1
CDR3: AWSVTSRTNEQF

V: TRBV6-5
size: .
J: TRBJ2-1
CDR3: ASSYSPVSSYNEQF

V: TRBV5-1
size: once
J: TRBJ2-5
CDR3: ASSLEARGQETQY

V: TRBV6-1
size: few
J: TRBJ2-2
CDR3: ASSELRANDWHRAGELF

V: TRBV4-1
size: .
J: TRBJ2-1
CDR3: ASGRLAGGHNEQF

V: TRBV6-5
size: .
J: TRBJ2-1
CDR3: ASSYERTSSYNEQF

V: TRBV11-3
size: .
J: TRBJ1-6
CDR3: ASSLEPSSPLH

V: TRBV5-1
size: .
J: TRBJ1-2
CDR3: ASSSEWGVGDGYT

V: TRBV6-5
size: .
J: TRBJ1-4
CDR3: ASSSTGGSFEKLF

V: TRBV2
size: .
J: TRBJ2-5
CDR3: ATSQRY

V: TRBV10-1
size: .
J: TRBJ1-1
CDR3: ASSPGMNTEAF

V: TRBV28
size: .
J: TRBJ1-2
CDR3: ASSWGTGGYGYT

V: TRBV9
size: .
J: TRBJ2-1
CDR3: ASSAHLAGPSYNEQF

V: TRBV2
size: .
J: TRBJ2-1
CDR3: ASSEDHSISRASINEQF

V: TRBV6-5
size: .
J: TRBJ1-2
CDR3: ASLGSRGYT

V: TRBV28
size: .
J: TRBJ2-3
CDR3: ASSLSGGIQGVVTDTQY

V: TRBV9
size: .
J: TRBJ2-3
CDR3: ASSVTSGNAVTDTQY

V: TRBV15
size: .
J: TRBJ2-1
CDR3: ATSPRQGIGHEQF

V: TRBV18
size: .
J: TRBJ2-7
CDR3: ASPVGTYYEQY

V: TRBV7-2
size: .
J: TRBJ2-3
CDR3: ASSALRTDTQY

V: TRBV28
size: .
J: TRBJ2-7
CDR3: ASSFGVSYEQY

V: TRBV2
size: .
J: TRBJ2-6
CDR3: ASSEGLLGSGANVLT

V: TRBV13
size: .
J: TRBJ2-1
CDR3: ASSPPPDGQRYNEQF

V: TRBV28
size: .
J: TRBJ1-5
CDR3: ASRIRLQPQH

V: TRBV6-1
size: .
J: TRBJ1-2
CDR3: ATARGGGYT

V: TRBV2
size: .
J: TRBJ1-4
CDR3: ASSLQGTTNEKLF

V: TRBV20-1
size: .
J: TRBJ1-4
CDR3: SASGNEKLF

V: TRBV7-2
size: .
J: TRBJ2-3
CDR3: ASSLIGGSGGRSDTQY

V: TRBV19
size: once
J: TRBJ2-1
CDR3: ATDPLGQGLGAYNEQF